This passage covers 25 T cell receptor beta chains from one sample sequenced in a study of T cell responses to AZD1222 COVID-19 vaccine. The method was immunoSEQ multiplex PCR; TCRdb's version includes in-frame clones alone and lacks a portion of them. Of some 52,000 clones detected, roughly 87% appear once; the ten largest clones hold roughly 3%. The sample consisted of peripheral blood, taken 28 days after the second AZD1222 dose. The receptors originated from an adult who received the AZD1222 COVID-19 vaccine.

The chain links TRBV14 to TRBJ2-6; D unresolved. V gave up 1 base and J gave up 0 bases, with 7 bases separating them. The CDR3 runs 16 residues. Germline CDR1 is SGHDN and CDR2 is FVKESK. CDR3: CASSQAFISGANVLTF. The CDR3 bases are TGTGCCAGCAGCCAAGCCTTCATCTCTGGGGCCAACGTCCTGACTTTC.

The chain combines TRBV7-8 with TRBJ1-1; 9 nucleotides agree with TRBD1. Germline CDR1 SGHVS, CDR2 FQNEAQ. This CDR3 comprises 14 residues. Trimming cost V 1 base and J 5 bases; bases outside gene matches: 2. The CDR3 DNA sequence: TGTGCCAGCAGCTTAGTTGACAGGGGGACTGAAGCTTTCTTT. Its translation is CASSLVDRGTEAFF.

The chain combines TRBV28 with TRBJ1-1; D is undetermined. The CDR3 length is 12 residues. Germline loops: CDR1 MDHEN, CDR2 SYDVKM. V was clipped by 3 bases and J by 10 bases, with 12 bases between them. This chain's CDR3 is CASSFLRAAAFF. DNA for the CDR3: TGTGCCAGCAGTTTTCTGAGGGCGGCAGCTTTCTTT.

This CDR3 reads CASSTPKGQGIYEQYF. CDR3 bases: TGTGCCAGTAGTACCCCTAAAGGGCAGGGGATCTACGAGCAGTACTTC. The chain links TRBV19 to TRBJ2-7; D possibly corresponds to TRBD1 (6 bases). V lost 4 bases and J lost 3, with 19 bases in between. Germline V gives CDR1 LNHDA, CDR2 SQIVND (reference sequence). The CDR3 length is 16 residues.

The chain uses TRBV19 and TRBJ2-1, with D perhaps matching TRBD2 (6 bases). The CDR3 extends over 16 amino acids. Looked up from germline, CDR1 is LNHDA and CDR2 is SQIVND (reference sequence). Trimming took off 2 bases at V and 0 bases at J, with 11 bases between the two ends. The CDR3 DNA sequence: TGTGCCAGTAGTATAATTGGCGGGGCCTCCTACAATGAGCAGTTCTTC. Its protein is CASSIIGGASYNEQFF.

V and J are TRBV6-5 and TRBJ2-1; 7 positions match TRBD2. The CDR3 runs 15 residues. Germline V gene lookup returns CDR1 MNHEY and CDR2 SVGAGI. V shed 4 bases and J 7 bases; nucleotides not matched to a gene: 10. The CDR3 spells CASSSLGRAQNEQFF. The DNA of the CDR3 is TGTGCCAGCAGTTCCCTTGGGAGGGCCCAAAATGAGCAGTTCTTC.

The table lists this clone with a few counts. The J gene is TRBJ2-7, the V gene TRBV29-1; D gene uncertain. The length of the CDR3 is 11 residues. V was trimmed by 7 bases and J by 2 bases, leaving 9 bases between them. Per germline, CDR1 SQVTM and CDR2 ANQGSEA. The CDR3 nucleotides are TGCAGCGCTTCTATCACCTACGAGCAGTACTTC. Protein product: CSASITYEQYF.

Written as DNA, the CDR3 is TGTGCCAGCAGCTTAGGGTGGGACAGGTCTCACGAGCAGTACTTC. It yields the protein CASSLGWDRSHEQYF. The chain recombines TRBV7-6 with TRBJ2-7; TRBD1 aligns across 8 bases. V trimming: 1 base; J trimming: 5 bases; junction bases outside the gene matches: 7. This CDR3 region has 15 residues. Looked up from germline, CDR1 is SGHVS and CDR2 is FNYEAQ.

This rearrangement joins TRBV12-2 to TRBJ2-2; TRBD1, as called in the table, went unchecked against the DNA. TRBV12-2 counts as a pseudogene. The CDR3 length is 17 residues. CDR3 nucleotide sequence: TGTGCAAGTCGCTTAGCCCAGGGGGCGCCGGACACCGGGGAGCTGTTTTTT. Its protein product is CASRLAQGAPDTGELFF.

The chain recombines TRBV3-1 (or the pseudogene TRBV3-2) with TRBJ2-1; TRBD2 agrees at 12 bases. The V segment lost 0 bases and the J segment 9 bases; nucleotides outside the gene matches: 6. The V gene's germline CDR1 is LGHDT and CDR2 YNNKEL (reference sequence). This CDR3 region has 16 residues. The CDR3 DNA is TGTGCCAGCAGCCAAGAACCCCTAGCGGGAGGGGGTGAGCAGTTCTTC. It encodes CASSQEPLAGGGEQFF.

The chain combines TRBV30 with TRBJ2-7; possibly TRBD1 or TRBD2 for D (5 bases each). Germline lookup yields CDR1 GTSNPN and CDR2 SVGIG (reference sequence). V was cut by 0 bases and J by 1 base, with 10 bases left in between. The CDR3 has 14 amino acids. The CDR3 coding sequence is TGTGCCTGGAGTGTACGGGACGGATCCTACGAGCAGTACTTC. Amino acid sequence: CAWSVRDGSYEQYF.

V usage is TRBV27 and J usage is TRBJ2-1, with a tentative D call TRBD2 (6 bases). This CDR3 contains 18 residues. The V end lost 2 bases, the J end lost 0 bases, and 17 bases lay between the germline ends. CDR1 is MNHEY, CDR2 SMNVEV, per germline (reference sequence). The CDR3, as DNA: TGTGCCAGCAGTTTAAGAAACGGAATAGCGGCCTCCTACAATGAGCAGTTCTTC. Its translation: CASSLRNGIAASYNEQFF.

The chain carries TRBV9 and TRBJ1-5, with 7 bases matching TRBD1. V lost 3 bases, J lost 0 bases, and 3 bases stayed unmatched. From germline, CDR1 is SGDLS and CDR2 YYNGEE. The CDR3 spans 15 residues. CDR3 nucleotides: TGTGCCAGCAGCGGGGACAGTAATAGCAATCAGCCCCAGCATTTT. Its protein is CASSGDSNSNQPQHF.

The chain joins TRBV3-1 (or the pseudogene TRBV3-2) to TRBJ2-5, with D possibly being TRBD1 (6 bases). Trimming removed 0 bases from V and 9 bases from J, with 17 bases in between. The CDR3 is 15 residues long. Germline CDR1 is LGHDT and CDR2 is YNNKEL (reference sequence). The CDR3 loop is CASSQDSGSKGAQYF. CDR3 DNA: TGTGCCAGCAGCCAAGACAGCGGCTCCAAGGGGGCCCAGTACTTC.

The chain is built from TRBV9 and TRBJ2-7; 9 bases align to TRBD1. Germline CDR1 is SGDLS and CDR2 is YYNGEE. J lost 0 bases, V lost 3 bases, and 7 bases had no gene match. There are 16 residues in the CDR3. The CDR3 sequence: CASSAPGTGFSYEQYF. In nucleotides, the CDR3 is TGTGCCAGCAGCGCCCCCGGGACAGGGTTCTCCTACGAGCAGTACTTC.

The genes are TRBV29-1 and TRBJ2-2; 11 nucleotides align to TRBD2. The CDR3 extends over 14 amino acids. J gave up 6 bases and V 4 bases, and 4 bases lay outside the gene matches. The V gene's germline CDR1 is SQVTM and CDR2 ANQGSEA. The CDR3 region is CSVALAGGSGELFF. CDR3 nucleotides: TGCAGCGTTGCGCTAGCGGGAGGCTCCGGGGAGCTGTTTTTT.

The chain recombines TRBV7-6 with TRBJ1-1; D is possibly TRBD1 (5 bases). Germline CDR1 and CDR2: SGHVS and FNYEAQ. CDR3 size: 17 residues. V was cut by 1 base and J by 0 bases, with 15 bases left in between. CDR3 DNA: TGTGCCAGCAGCTTAGTGGGTCAGGGATCCATGAACACTGAAGCTTTCTTT. Translated, it gives CASSLVGQGSMNTEAFF.

The V call is TRBV7-8, the J call TRBJ1-1; D might be TRBD1 (5 bases). The CDR3 length is 13 residues. Per germline, CDR1 SGHVS and CDR2 FQNEAQ. The ends were cut back, 1 base at V and 3 bases at J, with 6 bases in the middle. The CDR3 reads CASSLGGDTEAFF. CDR3 bases: TGTGCCAGCAGCTTAGGGGGGGACACTGAAGCTTTCTTT.

The chain carries TRBV12-3 or TRBV12-4 and TRBJ1-2, with 7 positions matching TRBD1. The CDR3 extends over 12 amino acids. With 4 bases clipped from V and 8 bases from J, the junction kept 4 bases outside the gene matches. CDR3 sequence (DNA): TGTGCCAGCAGTTCCGACAGGGACGGCTACACCTTC. Translation gives CASSSDRDGYTF.

This clone was seen only once. The sample carries other DNA sequences with the same CDR3. The J gene is TRBJ2-7, the V gene TRBV23-1; D may be TRBD1 or TRBD2 (7 bases each). TRBV23-1 is classed as an ORF, of uncertain function. V was trimmed by 0 bases and J by 3 bases, leaving 15 bases between them. There are 16 residues in the CDR3. CDR3 DNA sequence: TGCGCCAGCAGTCAATCGGTGCAGGGGGGGGACTACGAGCAGTACTTC. Translated: CASSQSVQGGDYEQYF.

The chain joins TRBV5-4 to TRBJ2-2; 13 nucleotides align to TRBD2. The CDR3 is 17 residues long. The germline V gene has CDR1 SGHNT and CDR2 YYREEE (reference sequence). The junction had 7 bases not matched to a gene; V was cut back by 4 bases and J by 4 bases. CDR3 bases: TGTGCCAGCAGCCAAGGACTAGCGGGAGAGGGCACCGGGGAGCTGTTTTTT. Protein product: CASSQGLAGEGTGELFF.

The chain uses TRBV7-6 and TRBJ2-6, with a possible D match to TRBD1 (5 bases). From germline, CDR1 is SGHVS and CDR2 FNYEAQ. Trimming took 4 bases from V and 0 from J, leaving 7 bases between them. The CDR3 is 15 amino acids. The CDR3 region is CASSSDSSGANVLTF. The CDR3 DNA is TGTGCCAGCAGCTCCGACAGCTCTGGGGCCAACGTCCTGACTTTC.

V is TRBV6-5 and J is TRBJ2-3, with D uncertain. Germline CDR1 MNHEY, CDR2 SVGAGI. Trimming cost V 5 bases and J 0 bases, with 9 bases left between them. This CDR3 spans 14 amino acids. The CDR3 sequence: CASSQAQSTDTQYF. DNA for the CDR3: TGTGCCAGCAGTCAGGCTCAGAGCACAGATACGCAGTATTTT.

The chain joins TRBV7-9 to TRBJ2-5; 12 nucleotides line up with TRBD2. The CDR3 is 15 amino acids. The J segment lost 1 base and the V segment lost 5 bases, leaving 2 bases of the junction unmatched. The germline V gene has CDR1 SEHNR and CDR2 FQNEAQ (reference sequence). This CDR3 is CASSVGLAGQETQYF. The DNA of the CDR3 is TGTGCCAGCAGCGTGGGACTAGCGGGCCAAGAGACCCAGTACTTC.

The chain employs TRBV9 and TRBJ2-1, with D possibly TRBD1 on 6 matching bases. The CDR3 is 17 amino acids. With 0 bases removed from V and 0 bases from J, the gap between germline ends came to 13 bases. Germline CDR1 SGDLS, CDR2 YYNGEE. The CDR3 reads CASSVVGGRSSYNEQFF. The CDR3 DNA follows: TGTGCCAGCAGCGTAGTAGGGGGAAGGTCCTCCTACAATGAGCAGTTCTTC.